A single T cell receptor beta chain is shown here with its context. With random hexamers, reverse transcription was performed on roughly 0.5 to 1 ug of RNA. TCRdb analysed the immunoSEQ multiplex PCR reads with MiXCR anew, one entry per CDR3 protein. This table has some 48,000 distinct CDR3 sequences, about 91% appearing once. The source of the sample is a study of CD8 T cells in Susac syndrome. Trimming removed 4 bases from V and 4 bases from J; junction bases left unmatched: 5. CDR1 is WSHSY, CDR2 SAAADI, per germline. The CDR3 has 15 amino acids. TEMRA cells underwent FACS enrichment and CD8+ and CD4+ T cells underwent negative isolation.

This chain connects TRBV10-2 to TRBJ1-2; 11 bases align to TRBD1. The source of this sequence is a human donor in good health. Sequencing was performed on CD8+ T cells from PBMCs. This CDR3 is CASSADRGLVYGYTF. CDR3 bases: TGCGCCAGCAGTGCGGACAGGGGGCTAGTCTATGGCTACACCTTC.